This note documents a single T cell receptor beta chain sequence. Its cognate antigen is unknown. Sequenced by immunoSEQ multiplex PCR; TCRdb stores in-frame clones only, minus some. The data hold under 60,000 clones, with approximately 70% observed a single time. These data come from a study of PD-1 blockade in classical Hodgkin lymphoma. The wider study: Nivolumab was given intravenously to patients at 3 mg/kg every 2 weeks.

Whole-study findings and limits: Newly diagnosed patients reportedly trailed healthy donors in baseline TCR diversity. CD8+ TCR diversity did not rise significantly by C4D1, unlike CD4+.

Relapses following autologous stem cell transplantation were seen in all patients, with brentuximab vedotin exposure varying. Specimen: peripheral blood mononuclear cells (PBMCs), collected before the second cycle of nivolumab. The receptor's source is a human donor with classical Hodgkin lymphoma.

CDR3 residues: CASSEARRETQYF. The CDR3 region has the DNA TGTGCCAGCAGTGAAGCGCGTCGGGAGACCCAGTACTTC. V gene TRBV6-1 combines with J gene TRBJ2-5; no definite D call. This CDR3 has 13 amino acids. CDR1 is MNHNS and CDR2 is SASEGT in the germline V gene. Trimming removed 0 bases from V and 5 bases from J, with 7 bases in between.